This TCR beta chain was sequenced in a study of pediatric ulcerative colitis. For the study at large: Over five patients showed pancolitis and two showed left-sided colitis.

The assay was run at survey level. The protocol was immunoSEQ multiplex PCR, while the TCRdb copy is restricted to in-frame clones and leaves out a portion. The sample has around 65,000 clones; 70% to 80% are singletons. The source is a boy aged 5-17 years with moderate ulcerative colitis. Sequencing input: blood.

The CDR3 loop is CASSWGLSNQPQHF. Here the CDR3 DNA reads TGTGCCAGCAGCTGGGGATTGAGCAATCAGCCCCAGCATTTT. This sequence joins TRBV5-6 and TRBJ1-5; no clear D. Germline V gene sequence: CDR1 SGHDT, CDR2 YYEEEE. This CDR3 is 14 amino acids long. Between the trimmed V and J ends, which lost 3 bases and 1 base, there was a span of 8 bases.